What follows describes a single TCR beta chain. Its antigen is not identified. This entry comes from a study of PD-1 blockade in classical Hodgkin lymphoma. Across the study: On a schedule of every 2 weeks, patients received nivolumab 3 mg/kg intravenously.

Sequenced by immunoSEQ multiplex PCR; TCRdb stores in-frame clones only, minus some. The data hold 49,000 or so clones, with about three quarters observed a single time. Each patient relapsed following autologous stem cell transplantation, and prior brentuximab vedotin exposure differed. Best response was recorded as complete response, partial response or progressive disease. The study, taken as a whole, reports: Reported findings placed baseline TCR diversity lower in newly diagnosed patients (compared with healthy donors). Any patient who commenced nivolumab under 1 year after ASCT was excluded.

Germline lookup yields CDR1 MNHEY and CDR2 SMNVEV (reference sequence). The CDR3 runs 18 residues. The junction had 16 bases not matched to a gene; V was cut back by 4 bases and J by 7 bases. This clonotype was sampled from a human donor with classical Hodgkin lymphoma. Sequenced material: peripheral blood mononuclear cells (PBMCs), taken before the second cycle of nivolumab. This rearrangement joins TRBV27 to TRBJ2-7; TRBD2 matches at 13 bases. The CDR3 protein is CASSSKIGLAGETREQYF. The CDR3 DNA reads as TGTGCCAGCAGTTCCAAAATCGGACTAGCGGGAGAGACGCGGGAGCAGTACTTC.